Here is one T cell receptor beta chain with its context. Repertoires were generated with immunoSEQ multiplex PCR, while TCRdb's copy carries only in-frame clones and drops some. The data contain fewer than 40,000 clones, under 98% of them seen just once; the ten biggest clones take up 6.2%. The germline V gene encodes CDR1 LGHNA and CDR2 YNFKEQ. V lost 2 bases and J lost 4, with 15 bases in between. The CDR3 is 15 residues long. These data belong to a study of T cells in tuberculosis. The sample taken for sequencing was PBMCs. The receptor was derived from a donor between 10 and 35 years old with latent tuberculosis or without tuberculosis infection. The chain joins TRBV4-2 to TRBJ2-7; D is possibly TRBD2 (6 bases). The CDR3 DNA sequence: TGTGCCAGCAGCCAATATGGGCGGGGAAATTACGAGCAGTACTTC. This translates into CASSQYGRGNYEQYF.